The rows below give T cell receptor beta chains drawn from one sample of a study of beta chain features in type 1 diabetes. Clones were sequenced by immunoSEQ multiplex PCR, and TCRdb holds only the in-frame ones, with some missing. The table has a few hundred thousand clones, more than 11% seen once. The sequenced material came from naive CD4+ T cells from blood. The receptor source for this set is a man younger than 40 with type 1 diabetes. Both conserved end residues are part of each CDR3. Fields, in order: V gene, CDR3 protein.

v_gene: TRBV19; CDR3aa: CASTSGGNEQFF
v_gene: TRBV18; CDR3aa: CASSGQEDGLEEAFF
v_gene: TRBV13; CDR3aa: CASSLRGGRKGYTF
v_gene: TRBV2; CDR3aa: CASSEAQQGARQFF
v_gene: TRBV19; CDR3aa: CASSLYTGTGRAGGTEAFF
v_gene: TRBV30; CDR3aa: CAWSLGQGTEKLFF
v_gene: TRBV5-1; CDR3aa: CASSLEPAGNTGELFF
v_gene: TRBV11-3; CDR3aa: CASSHPRAQGNTGELFF
v_gene: TRBV7-6; CDR3aa: CASSLGGGRDTQYF
v_gene: TRBV9; CDR3aa: CASSVAGGILFF
v_gene: TRBV5-1; CDR3aa: CASSFTGGEETQYF
v_gene: TRBV15; CDR3aa: CATRSGRPGSGANVLTF
v_gene: TRBV18; CDR3aa: CASSSGTGVLEQYF
v_gene: TRBV29-1; CDR3aa: CSVPDRGNQETQYF
v_gene: TRBV5-1; CDR3aa: CASSTRDRGQNEQFF
v_gene: TRBV14; CDR3aa: CASGPGQHYGYTF
v_gene: TRBV29-1; CDR3aa: CSVWTGVNTEAFF
v_gene: TRBV7-9; CDR3aa: CASSPRTGGVYEQYF
v_gene: TRBV2; CDR3aa: CASSDTGFTEAFF
v_gene: TRBV11-2; CDR3aa: CASSSLGAFYEQYF
v_gene: TRBV6-6; CDR3aa: CASSGDSPNTGELFF
v_gene: TRBV7-7; CDR3aa: CASSSTGWGGEQFF
v_gene: TRBV7-6; CDR3aa: CASSLGGRTFYNEQFF